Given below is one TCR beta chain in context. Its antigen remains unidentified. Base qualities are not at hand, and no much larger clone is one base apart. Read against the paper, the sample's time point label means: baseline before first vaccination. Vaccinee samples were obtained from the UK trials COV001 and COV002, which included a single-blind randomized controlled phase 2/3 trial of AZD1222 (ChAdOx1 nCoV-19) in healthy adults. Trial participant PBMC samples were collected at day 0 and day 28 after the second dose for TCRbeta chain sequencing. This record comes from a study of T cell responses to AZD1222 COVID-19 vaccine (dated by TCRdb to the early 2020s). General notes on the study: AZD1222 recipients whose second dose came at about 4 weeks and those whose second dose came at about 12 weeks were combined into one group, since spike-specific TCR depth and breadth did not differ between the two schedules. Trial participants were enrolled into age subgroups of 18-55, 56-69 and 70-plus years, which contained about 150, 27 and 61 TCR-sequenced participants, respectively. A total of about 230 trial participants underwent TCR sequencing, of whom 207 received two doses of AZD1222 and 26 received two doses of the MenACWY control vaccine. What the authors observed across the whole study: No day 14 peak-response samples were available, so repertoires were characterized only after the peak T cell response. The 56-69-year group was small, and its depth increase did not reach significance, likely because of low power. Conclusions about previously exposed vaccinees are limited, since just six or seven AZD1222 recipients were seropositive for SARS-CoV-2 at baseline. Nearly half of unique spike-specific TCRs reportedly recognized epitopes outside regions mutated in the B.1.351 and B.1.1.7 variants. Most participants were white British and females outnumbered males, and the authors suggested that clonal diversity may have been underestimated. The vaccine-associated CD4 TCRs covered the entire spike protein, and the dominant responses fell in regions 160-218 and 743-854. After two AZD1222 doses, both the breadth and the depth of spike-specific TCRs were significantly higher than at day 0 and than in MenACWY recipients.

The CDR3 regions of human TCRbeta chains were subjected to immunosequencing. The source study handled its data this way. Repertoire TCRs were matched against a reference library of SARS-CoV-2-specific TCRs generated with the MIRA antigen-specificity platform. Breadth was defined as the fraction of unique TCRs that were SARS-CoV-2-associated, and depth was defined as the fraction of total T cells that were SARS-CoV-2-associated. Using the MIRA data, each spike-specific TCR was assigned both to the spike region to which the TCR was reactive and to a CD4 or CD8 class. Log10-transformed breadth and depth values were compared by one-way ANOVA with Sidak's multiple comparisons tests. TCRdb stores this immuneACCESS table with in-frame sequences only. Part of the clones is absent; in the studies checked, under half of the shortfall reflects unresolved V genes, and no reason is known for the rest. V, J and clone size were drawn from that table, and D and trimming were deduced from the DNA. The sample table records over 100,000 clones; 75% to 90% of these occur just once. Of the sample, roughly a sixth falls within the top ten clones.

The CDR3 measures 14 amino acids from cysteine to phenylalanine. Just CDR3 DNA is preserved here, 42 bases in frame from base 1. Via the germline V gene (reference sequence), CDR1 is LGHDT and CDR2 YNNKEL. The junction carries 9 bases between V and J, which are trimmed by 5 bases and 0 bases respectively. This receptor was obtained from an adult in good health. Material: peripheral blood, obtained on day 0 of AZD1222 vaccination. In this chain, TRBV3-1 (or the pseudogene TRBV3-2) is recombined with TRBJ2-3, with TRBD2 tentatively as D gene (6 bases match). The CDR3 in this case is CASSWGGSTDTQYF. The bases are TGTGCCAGCAGCTGGGGAGGCAGCACAGATACGCAGTATTTT.